The 27 T cell receptor beta chains listed next were all sequenced from one sample in a study of blood T cell repertoires in COVID-19. Only in-frame clones appear in the TCRdb table, and some are missing; sequencing was by immunoSEQ multiplex PCR. Of tens of thousands of clones detected, 80% to 90% appear once; the ten largest clones hold about 5.2%. The sequencing sample was made of peripheral blood. The receptors here all came from a human donor in a cohort sampled during active COVID-19.

This clone was detected once. This chain uses TRBV7-6 with TRBJ2-5; 8 nucleotides agree with TRBD2. Unmatched junction bases numbered 2, after V lost 5 bases and J lost 9 bases. CDR1 is SGHVS, CDR2 FNYEAQ, per germline. The CDR3 is 11 amino acids. The CDR3 protein is CASSPGGAQYF. CDR3 nucleotide sequence: TGTGCCAGCAGCCCCGGGGGGGCCCAGTACTTC. The full variable domain, with the rest looked up from reference TRBV7-6 and TRBJ2-5, is GAGVSQSPRYKVTKRGQDVALRCDPISGHVSLYWYRQALGQGPEFLTYFNYEAQQDKSGLPNDRFSAERPEGSISTLTIQRTEQRDSAMYRCASSPGGAQYFGPGTRLLVL.

J is TRBJ2-3 and V is TRBV6-2 or TRBV6-3; TRBD2 aligns across 7 bases. CDR3 size: 12 residues. Losses at the gene ends were 4 bases for V and 9 bases for J; bases not matched to a gene: 4. The germline V gene has CDR1 MNHEY and CDR2 SVGEGT. This CDR3 reads CASSWTGGTQYF. CDR3 DNA sequence: TGTGCCAGCAGTTGGACCGGGGGGACGCAGTATTTT.

V is TRBV2 and J is TRBJ2-1, with 16 bases that match TRBD2. Losses at the gene ends were 6 bases for V and 5 bases for J; bases not matched to a gene: 13. The CDR3 is 19 residues long. Germline V gives CDR1 SNHLY, CDR2 FYNNEI. CDR3 nucleotide sequence: TGTGCCAGCAGGGGTCATACGGGACTAGCGGGGGGGCCACACAATGAGCAGTTCTTC. It encodes CASRGHTGLAGGPHNEQFF.

The chain uses TRBV15 and TRBJ1-2, with D tentatively TRBD1 (5 bases). Trimming took 0 bases from V and 5 from J, leaving 10 bases between them. Germline assignment: CDR1 LNHNV and CDR2 YYDKDF (reference sequence). The CDR3 consists of 14 residues. In DNA, the CDR3 is TGTGCCACCAGCAGAGATGCGGGACCATATGGCTACACCTTC. Its protein is CATSRDAGPYGYTF.

The rearrangement links TRBV2 to TRBJ2-1, with TRBD1 matching 10 bases. V shed 6 bases, J shed 4 bases, and the junction held 6 bases outside the gene matches. This CDR3 has 15 amino acids. In germline, CDR1 is SNHLY, CDR2 FYNNEI. The CDR3 loop reads CASRIPGQGYNEQFF. As DNA, the CDR3 is TGTGCCAGCAGGATTCCGGGACAGGGGTACAATGAGCAGTTCTTC.

The J gene is TRBJ1-2, the V gene TRBV6-1; 8 nucleotides line up with TRBD1. Germline CDR1 and CDR2: MNHNS and SASEGT. There are 14 residues in the CDR3. V shed 2 bases and J 8 bases; nucleotides not matched to a gene: 7. This CDR3 reads CASSEFGDRIGYTF. In nucleotides, the CDR3 is TGTGCCAGCAGTGAATTCGGGGACAGGATCGGCTACACCTTC.

This rearrangement joins TRBV9 to TRBJ2-2; TRBD2 aligns across 12 bases. CDR1 is SGDLS and CDR2 is YYNGEE in the germline V gene. This CDR3 comprises 16 residues. V was pared by 2 bases and J by 4 bases, with 3 bases of the junction left unmatched. CDR3 in DNA: TGTGCCAGCAGCGTGCTGACTAGCGGGGGCACCGGGGAGCTGTTTTTT. Translation: CASSVLTSGGTGELFF.

The V gene is TRBV5-1, the J gene TRBJ2-5, with D uncertain. V was clipped by 3 bases and J by 1 base, with 13 bases between them. The CDR3 consists of 15 residues. Germline V gene lookup returns CDR1 SGHRS and CDR2 YFSETQ. The CDR3 coding sequence is TGCGCCAGCAGCTCTGCAGGTACGATCCAAGAGACCCAGTACTTC. Its protein product is CASSSAGTIQETQYF.

J is TRBJ2-3 and V is TRBV4-2; 10 bases are a match to TRBD2. The CDR3 has 16 residues. Germline V gene data show CDR1 as LGHNA and CDR2 as YNFKEQ. Trimming removed 5 bases from V and 0 bases from J; junction bases left unmatched: 5. The DNA of the CDR3 is TGTGCCAGCAGCGGGCTAGCGGGGGCTAGCACAGATACGCAGTATTTT. This translates into CASSGLAGASTDTQYF.

The chain links TRBV5-1 to TRBJ1-4; tentatively, D is TRBD1 (5 bases). With 0 bases removed from V and 3 bases from J, the gap between germline ends came to 6 bases. CDR1 is SGHRS and CDR2 is YFSETQ in the germline V gene. The CDR3 has 14 amino acids. In DNA form, the CDR3 reads TGCGCCAGCAGCTTGGAGGGGTCTAATGAAAAACTGTTTTTT. Its protein product is CASSLEGSNEKLFF.

J is TRBJ1-5 and V is TRBV6-5; TRBD1 matches at 9 bases. Germline V gives CDR1 MNHEY, CDR2 SVGAGI. This CDR3 spans 15 amino acids. With V trimmed by 6 bases and J by 6 bases, 9 bases remained unmatched. This CDR3 is CASRTTGGAGQPQHF. CDR3 DNA sequence: TGTGCCAGCAGGACTACAGGGGGCGCGGGTCAGCCCCAGCATTTT.

The V and J genes are TRBV3-1 (or the pseudogene TRBV3-2) and TRBJ2-3; D perhaps matches TRBD2 (6 bases). The CDR3 extends over 15 amino acids. With 5 bases removed from V and 5 bases from J, the gap between germline ends came to 17 bases. The germline CDR1 and CDR2 sequences are LGHDT and YNNKEL (reference sequence). The CDR3 coding sequence is TGTGCCAGCAGCGTTGGAGGGTCGGTGGTAGATACGCAGTATTTT. It encodes CASSVGGSVVDTQYF.

This clone was seen more than once but under ten times. V usage is TRBV24-1 and J usage is TRBJ2-1, with TRBD2 as a possible D gene (6 bases). V lost 5 bases and J lost 0, with 16 bases in between. There are 17 residues in the CDR3. From germline, CDR1 is KGHDR and CDR2 SFDVKD. The CDR3 loop reads CATSGPGLTNSYNEQFF. In nucleotides, the CDR3 is TGTGCCACCAGTGGTCCGGGACTTACCAACTCCTACAATGAGCAGTTCTTC.

This clone was observed a few times. The chain joins TRBV5-4 to TRBJ1-5, with D possibly TRBD1 on 5 matching bases. V shed 10 bases and J shed 3 bases, with 17 bases lying between them. CDR1 and CDR2 from the germline V gene are SGHNT and YYREEE (reference sequence). The CDR3 has 14 amino acids. CDR3 nucleotide sequence: TGTGCCGTTTCCGGGGGGACGAACAATCAGCCCCAGCATTTT. It encodes CAVSGGTNNQPQHF.

This clone was seen only a few times. The chain carries TRBV7-5 and TRBJ1-4; TRBD1 is the table's D call and was not checked against the DNA. TRBV7-5 is an annotated pseudogene. The CDR3 runs to 17 residues. CDR3 sequence reads: CVRSSRLSGPANEKLFF. In DNA form, the CDR3 reads TGTGTCAGAAGCTCCAGGTTGAGTGGGCCGGCTAATGAAAAACTGTTTTTT.

The chain joins TRBV5-1 to TRBJ2-2; D possibly corresponds to TRBD1 (6 bases). The germline CDR1 and CDR2 sequences are SGHRS and YFSETQ. The CDR3 runs 15 residues. Trimming left V 3 bases short and J 4 bases short, with 13 bases between. The CDR3 sequence is CASSSVGQITGELFF. The CDR3 bases are TGCGCCAGCAGCTCGGTCGGACAGATCACCGGGGAGCTGTTTTTT.

The rearrangement links TRBV2 to TRBJ2-1; tentative D call: TRBD1 (6 bases). Trimming shortened V by 6 bases and J by 10 bases, and 22 bases separated the two germline ends. Germline V gene data show CDR1 as SNHLY and CDR2 as FYNNEI. The CDR3 length is 15 residues. In nucleotides, the CDR3 is TGTGCCAGCAGGGCAGGGGCCGGACCTTCATGGGAGCAGTTCTTC. It is translated as CASRAGAGPSWEQFF.

The V gene is TRBV7-2, the J gene TRBJ2-3, with 11 positions matching TRBD1. The CDR3 covers 16 residues. V gave up 4 bases and J gave up 3 bases; unmatched junction bases: 6. Looked up from germline, CDR1 is SGHTA and CDR2 is FQGNSA. Here the CDR3 DNA reads TGTGCCAGCAGCTCAACCGGGACAGGGGGGACAGATACGCAGTATTTT. The encoded protein is CASSSTGTGGTDTQYF.

The V call is TRBV10-3, the J call TRBJ1-4, with TRBD1 matching 7 bases. This CDR3 has 14 residues. V was pared by 4 bases and J by 7 bases, with 6 bases of the junction left unmatched. CDR1 ENHRY and CDR2 SYGVKD come from the germline V gene. DNA for the CDR3: TGTGCCATCAGTGTAGGGGGCATCGGTGAAAAACTGTTTTTT. Its translation: CAISVGGIGEKLFF.

This chain's CDR3 is CASSNERADTQYF. The CDR3 nucleotides are TGTGCCAGCTCCAATGAGAGAGCGGATACGCAGTATTTT. The V and J genes are TRBV6-4 and TRBJ2-3; no firm D call. Germline V gene data show CDR1 as MRHNA and CDR2 as SNTAGT. This CDR3 comprises 13 residues. Trimming took off 8 bases at V and 6 bases at J, with 15 bases between the two ends.

The chain recombines TRBV2 with TRBJ1-1, with 7 bases aligning to TRBD1. CDR3 length: 13 amino acids. CDR1 is SNHLY and CDR2 is FYNNEI in the germline V gene. V trimming: 6 bases; J trimming: 1 base; junction bases outside the gene matches: 2. CDR3 nucleotide sequence: TGTGCCAGCAGAGGGGGCCCGAACACTGAAGCTTTCTTT. Translated, it gives CASRGGPNTEAFF.

The chain has TRBV24-1 and TRBJ2-2, with D perhaps TRBD2 (6 bases). This CDR3 comprises 15 residues. The germline CDR1 and CDR2 sequences are KGHDR and SFDVKD. V lost 5 bases and J lost 0, with 9 bases in between. This chain's CDR3 is CATSARLANTGELFF. The DNA for the CDR3 is TGTGCCACCAGTGCCAGACTAGCGAACACCGGGGAGCTGTTTTTT.

The genes are TRBV9 and TRBJ2-7; 16 nucleotides agree with TRBD2. This CDR3 region has 17 residues. J gave up 4 bases and V 4 bases, and 8 bases lay outside the gene matches. The germline CDR1 and CDR2 sequences are SGDLS and YYNGEE. This CDR3 reads CASSLGTSGGAVYEQYF. The CDR3 DNA is TGTGCCAGCAGCCTCGGGACTAGCGGGGGGGCGGTTTACGAGCAGTACTTC.

This rearrangement joins TRBV5-6 to TRBJ2-5; the match to TRBD2 covers 11 bases. The CDR3 has 16 amino acids. V shed 0 bases and J 5 bases; nucleotides not matched to a gene: 6. Germline CDR1 and CDR2: SGHDT and YYEEEE. In DNA, the CDR3 is TGTGCCAGCAGCTTGGAAAAACTAGCGGGGGCGGAGACCCAGTACTTC. Its protein is CASSLEKLAGAETQYF.

This clone occurred once. The chain uses TRBV30 and TRBJ1-5, with D uncertain. Germline assignment: CDR1 GTSNPN and CDR2 SVGIG (reference sequence). Trimming took off 4 bases at V and 9 bases at J, with 13 bases between the two ends. This CDR3 has 12 amino acids. CDR3 loop: CAWTREKGPQHF. Here the CDR3 DNA reads TGTGCCTGGACGCGGGAAAAGGGGCCCCAGCATTTT.

V is TRBV18 and J is TRBJ2-1, with D tentatively TRBD1 (7 bases). The germline V gene encodes CDR1 KGHSH and CDR2 LQKENI. With 3 bases removed from V and 3 bases from J, the gap between germline ends came to 12 bases. This CDR3 has 15 residues. In nucleotides, the CDR3 is TGTGCCAGCTCACCGACAGGGACTTTCTACAATGAGCAGTTCTTC. Translated: CASSPTGTFYNEQFF. Together with reference TRBV18 and TRBJ2-1, the CDR3 gives the full variable domain: NAGVMQNPRHLVRRRGQEARLRCSPMKGHSHVYWYRQLPEEGLKFMVYLQKENIIDESGMPKERFSAEFPKEGPSILRIQQVVRGDSAAYFCASSPTGTFYNEQFFGPGTRLTVL.

This chain connects TRBV29-1 to TRBJ2-4, with D tentatively TRBD1 (6 bases). Germline assignment: CDR1 SQVTM and CDR2 ANQGSEA. Trimming took off 3 bases at V and 13 bases at J, with 19 bases between the two ends. This CDR3 has 13 amino acids. The CDR3 loop reads CSVEGSDRTQQYF. CDR3 DNA: TGCAGCGTTGAGGGGTCTGACAGGACGCAACAGTACTTC.